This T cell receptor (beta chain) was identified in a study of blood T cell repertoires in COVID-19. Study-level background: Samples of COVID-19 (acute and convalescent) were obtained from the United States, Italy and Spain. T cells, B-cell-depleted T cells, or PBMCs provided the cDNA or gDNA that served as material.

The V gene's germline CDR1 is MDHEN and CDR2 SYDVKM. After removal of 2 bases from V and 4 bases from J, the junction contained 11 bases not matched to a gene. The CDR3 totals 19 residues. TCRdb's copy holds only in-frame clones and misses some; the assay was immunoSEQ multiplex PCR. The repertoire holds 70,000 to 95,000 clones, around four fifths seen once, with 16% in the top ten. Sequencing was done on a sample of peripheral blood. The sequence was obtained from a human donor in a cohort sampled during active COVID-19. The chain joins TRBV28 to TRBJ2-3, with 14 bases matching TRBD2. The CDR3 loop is CASSLGRLAGGRGADTQYF. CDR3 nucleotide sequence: TGTGCCAGCAGTTTAGGCCGACTAGCGGGAGGGCGGGGAGCAGATACGCAGTATTTT.